Shown below are 8 T cell receptor beta chains from a single sample sequenced in a study of cytomegalovirus exposure and HLA in healthy donors. PCR involved 60 Vbeta and 13 Jbeta primers. Clones were read by immunoSEQ multiplex PCR, and TCRdb kept only the in-frame ones, dropping some. The repertoire holds 130,000 or so clones, with around 77% as singletons. Sequencing was carried out using PBMCs. The receptors here all came from a man over 45 in good health and CMV-seronegative.

The chain uses TRBV7-9 and TRBJ1-5, with 9 bases matching TRBD1. The CDR3 is 14 residues long. Germline trimming cut 6 bases from V and 9 bases from J; bases unmatched to any gene: 9. Looked up from germline, CDR1 is SEHNR and CDR2 is FQNEAQ (reference sequence). The CDR3 DNA reads TGTGCCAGCAGTTTGTGGGACAGGGCGTCGCCCCAGCATTTT. It is translated as CASSLWDRASPQHF.

The V and J genes are TRBV6-5 and TRBJ1-2; weak D call: TRBD1 (5 bases). Trimming stripped 6 bases from V and 0 bases from J, with 11 bases between. CDR1 and CDR2 (germline): MNHEY, SVGAGI. CDR3 length equals 14 residues. CDR3 protein: CASRGGVTNYGYTF. The CDR3 DNA reads TGTGCCAGCAGGGGGGGGGTGACTAACTATGGCTACACCTTC.

The chain combines TRBV7-2 with TRBJ2-5; D is unclear. Gene TRBJ2-7 matches the end of the DNA better, so the J call may be wrong. CDR1 is SGHTA and CDR2 is FQGNSA in the germline V gene. The CDR3 covers 13 residues. The CDR3 nucleotides are TGTGCCAGCAGCTTAATTCTATCCTACGAGCAGTACTTC. Translating gives CASSLILSYEQYF.

Only a few counts were recorded for this clone. The chain carries TRBV9 and TRBJ2-5; a weak D match, TRBD2 (5 bases). V was pared by 0 bases and J by 2 bases, with 8 bases between. Germline values: CDR1 SGDLS, CDR2 YYNGEE. CDR3 length equals 14 residues. The CDR3 region has the DNA TGTGCCAGCAGCGTAGACGGGGTACAAGAGACCCAGTACTTC. Translated, it gives CASSVDGVQETQYF.

On this clone itself: The same CDR3 can be traced to other DNA sequences in this sample. This chain links TRBV2 with TRBJ2-3, with 9 bases that match TRBD2. The CDR3 is 14 residues long. The V segment lost 3 bases and the J segment 5 bases; nucleotides outside the gene matches: 3. Germline V gene lookup returns CDR1 SNHLY and CDR2 FYNNEI. The CDR3 loop reads CASSEAGGLDTQYF. The CDR3 bases are TGTGCCAGCAGTGAGGCGGGAGGGTTAGATACGCAGTATTTT.

This clone was recorded only once. The chain recombines TRBV27 with TRBJ1-1; no reliable D call. Trimming pared 6 bases from V and 1 base from J, leaving 15 bases between. The CDR3 is 15 residues long. The germline V gene has CDR1 MNHEY and CDR2 SMNVEV (reference sequence). In DNA, the CDR3 is TGTGCCAGCAGCCTTGCCGATACAGCGAACACTGAAGCTTTCTTT. This sequence encodes CASSLADTANTEAFF.

The J gene is TRBJ1-4, the V gene TRBV2, with D perhaps matching TRBD1 (5 bases). V was clipped by 6 bases and J by 7 bases, with 9 bases between them. Germline values: CDR1 SNHLY, CDR2 FYNNEI. This CDR3 has 12 amino acids. Here the CDR3 DNA reads TGTGCCAGCAGGGACGACAGTGAAAAACTGTTTTTT. This gives the protein CASRDDSEKLFF.

The chain carries TRBV6-1 and TRBJ2-7, with a tentative D call TRBD1 (5 bases). With 4 bases removed from V and 5 bases from J, the gap between germline ends came to 12 bases. The V gene's germline CDR1 is MNHNS and CDR2 SASEGT. The CDR3 is 13 amino acids. The CDR3 loop is CASSVLRANEQYF. The CDR3 nucleotides are TGTGCCAGCAGTGTCCTCAGGGCTAACGAGCAGTACTTC.